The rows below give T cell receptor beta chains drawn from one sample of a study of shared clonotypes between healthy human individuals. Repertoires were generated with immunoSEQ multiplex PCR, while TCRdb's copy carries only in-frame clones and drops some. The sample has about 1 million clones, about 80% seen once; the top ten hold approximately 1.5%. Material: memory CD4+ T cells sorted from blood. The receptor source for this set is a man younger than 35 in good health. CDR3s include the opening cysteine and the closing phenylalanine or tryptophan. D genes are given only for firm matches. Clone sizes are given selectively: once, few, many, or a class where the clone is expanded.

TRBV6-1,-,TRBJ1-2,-,TGTGCCAGCAGTGAAATTGGCAGGGAGTATGGCTACACCTTC,CASSEIGREYGYTF
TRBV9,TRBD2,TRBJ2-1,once,TGTGCCAGCAGCGTAGGGACTAGCCCAATCAATGAGCAGTTCTTC,CASSVGTSPINEQFF
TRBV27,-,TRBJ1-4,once,TGTGCCAGCAGTTTACGTGTAGGTGGGGAAAAACTGTTTTTT,CASSLRVGGEKLFF
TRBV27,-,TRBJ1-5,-,TGTGCCAGCTGGGCCTCTTCAGGATCGCCCCAGCATTTT,CASWASSGSPQHF
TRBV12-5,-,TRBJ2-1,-,TGTGCTAGTGGTTTGTCACAGGGATACAATGAGCAGTTCTTC,CASGLSQGYNEQFF
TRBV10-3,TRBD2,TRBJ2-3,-,TGTGCCATCAGCTTCGAGCGGGGGGGCCTAGGTACGCAGTATTTT,CAISFERGGLGTQYF
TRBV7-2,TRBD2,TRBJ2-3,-,TGTGCCAGCAGCAGCGGAGGAAGCGGGAGGGTTACGCAGTATTTT,CASSSGGSGRVTQYF
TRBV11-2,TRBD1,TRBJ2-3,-,TGTGCCAGCAGCTTAGGAGACAGGGGTACGCAGTATTTT,CASSLGDRGTQYF
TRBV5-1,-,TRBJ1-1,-,TGCGCCAGCACCTCAGGAGGAGAGAACACTGAAGCTTTCTTT,CASTSGGENTEAFF
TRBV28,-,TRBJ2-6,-,TGTGCCAGCAGTTTTACAGGGACCTCTGGGGCCAACGTCCTGACTTTC,CASSFTGTSGANVLTF
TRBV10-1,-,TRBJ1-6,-,TGCGCCAGCAGAGACTCAAGCATCCCCGGTTCACCCCTCCACTTT,CASRDSSIPGSPLHF
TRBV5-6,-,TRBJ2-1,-,TGTGCCAGCAGCTTGGCCCTCGTGCTGGGAGGTGGCAATGAGCAGTTCTTC,CASSLALVLGGGNEQFF
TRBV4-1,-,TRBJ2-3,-,TGCGCCAGCAGCCTTCCGGGCCAGGGTAAGAGGACAGATACGCAGTATTTT,CASSLPGQGKRTDTQYF
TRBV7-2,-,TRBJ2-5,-,TGTGCCAGCAGCACGCTACAAGAGACCCAGTACTTC,CASSTLQETQYF
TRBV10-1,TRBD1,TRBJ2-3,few,TGCGCCAGCACCAAAACCCCGGGACAGGGGGCGGCAGATACGCAGTATTTT,CASTKTPGQGAADTQYF
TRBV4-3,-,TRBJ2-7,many,TGCGCCAGCAGCCAGGCATGGGGCGACCCCCCTTCCGAGCAGTACTTC,CASSQAWGDPPSEQYF
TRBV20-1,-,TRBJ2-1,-,TGCAGTGCTAGAGAGGCGAATGAGCAGTTCTTC,CSAREANEQFF
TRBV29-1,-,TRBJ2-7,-,TGCAGCGTTGAAGTGGCCCCTTTTGGCGAGCAGTACTTC,CSVEVAPFGEQYF
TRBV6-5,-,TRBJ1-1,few,TGTGCCAGCAGTTACAGCGGTGTCACTGAAGCTTTCTTT,CASSYSGVTEAFF
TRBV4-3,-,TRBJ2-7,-,TGCGCCAGCAGCCGTTCAGCCGGCGGACCCTACGAGCAGTACTTC,CASSRSAGGPYEQYF
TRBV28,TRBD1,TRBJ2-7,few,TGTGCCAGCGCGACAGGGGGTCCCTACGAGCAGTACTTC,CASATGGPYEQYF
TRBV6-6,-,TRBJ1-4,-,TGTGCCAGCCTTCGGGACAAAACTAATGAAAAACTGTTTTTT,CASLRDKTNEKLFF
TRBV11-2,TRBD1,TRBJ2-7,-,TGTGCCAGCAGCTTTAGCTCCGGGACAGGGGGCGCGGGGCAGTACTTC,CASSFSSGTGGAGQYF
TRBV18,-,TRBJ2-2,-,TGTGCCAGCTCACCCCGTACAGCGAACACCGGGGAGCTGTTTTTT,CASSPRTANTGELFF